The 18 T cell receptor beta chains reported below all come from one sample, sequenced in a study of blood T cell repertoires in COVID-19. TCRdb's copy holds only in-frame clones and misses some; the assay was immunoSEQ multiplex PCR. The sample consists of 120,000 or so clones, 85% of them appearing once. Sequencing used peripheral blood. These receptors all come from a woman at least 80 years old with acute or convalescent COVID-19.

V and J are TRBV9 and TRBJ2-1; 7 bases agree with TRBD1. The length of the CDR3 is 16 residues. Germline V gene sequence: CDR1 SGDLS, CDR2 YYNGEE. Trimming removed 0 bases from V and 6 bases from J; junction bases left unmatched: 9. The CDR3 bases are TGTGCCAGCAGCGTAGAAGGAAGGGGGCGAGGCAATGAGCAGTTCTTC. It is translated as CASSVEGRGRGNEQFF.

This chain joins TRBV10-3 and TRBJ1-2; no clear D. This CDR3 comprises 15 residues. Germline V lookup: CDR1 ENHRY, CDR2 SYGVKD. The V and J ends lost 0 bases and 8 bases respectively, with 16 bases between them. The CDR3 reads CAISESTGGLDGYTF. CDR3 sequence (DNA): TGTGCCATCAGTGAGTCCACTGGAGGGTTGGACGGCTACACCTTC.

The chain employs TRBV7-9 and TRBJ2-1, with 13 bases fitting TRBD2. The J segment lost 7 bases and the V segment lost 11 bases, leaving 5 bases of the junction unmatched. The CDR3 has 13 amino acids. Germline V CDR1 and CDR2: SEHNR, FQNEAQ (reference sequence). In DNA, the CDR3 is TGTGCCTCACTAGCGGGGGGGCCTAATGAGCAGTTCTTC. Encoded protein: CASLAGGPNEQFF.

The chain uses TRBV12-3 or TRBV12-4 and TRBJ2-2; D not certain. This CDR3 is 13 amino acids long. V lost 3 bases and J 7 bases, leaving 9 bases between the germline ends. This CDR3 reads CASSFQASGELFF. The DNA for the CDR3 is TGTGCCAGCAGTTTTCAGGCGAGCGGGGAGCTGTTTTTT.

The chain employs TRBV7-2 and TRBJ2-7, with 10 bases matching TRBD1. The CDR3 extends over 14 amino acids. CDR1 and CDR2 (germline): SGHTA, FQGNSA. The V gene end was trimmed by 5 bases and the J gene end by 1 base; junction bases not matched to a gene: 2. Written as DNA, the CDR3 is TGTGCCAGCAGCCGGGACAGGGGATCCTACGAGCAGTACTTC. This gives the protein CASSRDRGSYEQYF.

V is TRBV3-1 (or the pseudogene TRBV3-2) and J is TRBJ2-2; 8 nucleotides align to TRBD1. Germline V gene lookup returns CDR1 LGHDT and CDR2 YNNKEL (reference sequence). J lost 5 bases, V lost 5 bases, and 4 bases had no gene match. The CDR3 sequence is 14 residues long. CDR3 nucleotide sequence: TGTGCCAGCAGCGGGCAGGGGGCAACCGGGGAGCTGTTTTTT. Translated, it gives CASSGQGATGELFF.

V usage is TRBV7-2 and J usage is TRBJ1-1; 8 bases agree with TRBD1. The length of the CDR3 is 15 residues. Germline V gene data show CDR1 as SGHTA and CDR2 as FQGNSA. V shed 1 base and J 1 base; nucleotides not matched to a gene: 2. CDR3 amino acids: CASSLGTGRNTEAFF. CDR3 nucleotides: TGTGCCAGCAGCTTAGGGACAGGGAGGAACACTGAAGCTTTCTTT.

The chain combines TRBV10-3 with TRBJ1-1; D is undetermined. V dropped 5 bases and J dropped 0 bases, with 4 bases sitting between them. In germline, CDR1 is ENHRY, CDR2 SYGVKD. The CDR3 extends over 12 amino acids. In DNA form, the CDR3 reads TGTGCCATCAGTACACTGAACACTGAAGCTTTCTTT. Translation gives CAISTLNTEAFF.

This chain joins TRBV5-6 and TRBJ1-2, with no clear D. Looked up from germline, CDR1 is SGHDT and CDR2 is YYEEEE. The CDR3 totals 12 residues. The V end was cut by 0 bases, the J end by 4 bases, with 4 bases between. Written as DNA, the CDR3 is TGTGCCAGCAGCTTGGGAGGCTATGGCTACACCTTC. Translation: CASSLGGYGYTF.

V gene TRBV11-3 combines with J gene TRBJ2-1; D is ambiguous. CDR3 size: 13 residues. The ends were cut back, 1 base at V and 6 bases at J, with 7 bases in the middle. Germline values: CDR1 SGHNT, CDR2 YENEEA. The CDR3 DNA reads TGTGCCAGCAGCTTAGGCCTAATCAATGAGCAGTTCTTC. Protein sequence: CASSLGLINEQFF.

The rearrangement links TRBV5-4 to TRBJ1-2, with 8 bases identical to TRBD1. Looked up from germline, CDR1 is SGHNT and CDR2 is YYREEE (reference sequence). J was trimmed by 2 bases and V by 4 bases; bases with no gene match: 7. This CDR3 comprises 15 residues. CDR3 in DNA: TGTGCCAGCAGCCAGGACAGGGCCCCAAACTATGGCTACACCTTC. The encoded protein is CASSQDRAPNYGYTF.

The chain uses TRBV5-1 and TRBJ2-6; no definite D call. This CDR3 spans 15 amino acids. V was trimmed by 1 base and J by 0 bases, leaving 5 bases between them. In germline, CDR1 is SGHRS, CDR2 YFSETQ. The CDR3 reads CASSLLTSGANVLTF. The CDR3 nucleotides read TGCGCCAGCAGCTTGCTAACCTCTGGGGCCAACGTCCTGACTTTC.

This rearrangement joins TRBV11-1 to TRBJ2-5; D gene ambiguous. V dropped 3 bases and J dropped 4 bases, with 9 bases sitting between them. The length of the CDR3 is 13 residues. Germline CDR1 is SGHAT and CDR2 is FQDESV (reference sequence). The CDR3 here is CASSFSPVETQYF. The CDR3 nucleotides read TGTGCCAGCAGCTTTAGTCCCGTAGAGACCCAGTACTTC.

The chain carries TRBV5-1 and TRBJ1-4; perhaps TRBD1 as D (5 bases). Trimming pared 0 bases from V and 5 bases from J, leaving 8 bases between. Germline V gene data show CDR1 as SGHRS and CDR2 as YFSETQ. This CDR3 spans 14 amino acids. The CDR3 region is CASSLDRPNEKLFF. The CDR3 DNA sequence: TGCGCCAGCAGCTTGGACAGGCCAAATGAAAAACTGTTTTTT.

Here the CDR3 reads CASSPLRNTEAFF. The CDR3 region has the DNA TGTGCCAGCAGCCCCCTGCGAAACACTGAAGCTTTCTTT. V usage is TRBV5-6 and J usage is TRBJ1-1; D is unresolved. Deletions cut 4 bases from V and 2 bases from J, with 9 bases between. This CDR3 region has 13 residues. The germline CDR1 and CDR2 sequences are SGHDT and YYEEEE.

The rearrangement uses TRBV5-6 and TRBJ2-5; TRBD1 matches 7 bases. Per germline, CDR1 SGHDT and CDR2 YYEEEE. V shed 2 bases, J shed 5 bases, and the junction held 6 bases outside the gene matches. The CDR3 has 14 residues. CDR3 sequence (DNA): TGTGCCAGCAGCTTCGGGACAGTCTGGGAGACCCAGTACTTC. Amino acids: CASSFGTVWETQYF.

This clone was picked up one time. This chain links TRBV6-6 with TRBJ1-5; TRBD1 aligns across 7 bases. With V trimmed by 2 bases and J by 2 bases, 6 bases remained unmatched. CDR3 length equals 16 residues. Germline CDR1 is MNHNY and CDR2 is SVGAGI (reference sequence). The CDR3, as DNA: TGTGCCAGCAGTTACAACAGGGGAGGTGGCAATCAGCCCCAGCATTTT. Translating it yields CASSYNRGGGNQPQHF.

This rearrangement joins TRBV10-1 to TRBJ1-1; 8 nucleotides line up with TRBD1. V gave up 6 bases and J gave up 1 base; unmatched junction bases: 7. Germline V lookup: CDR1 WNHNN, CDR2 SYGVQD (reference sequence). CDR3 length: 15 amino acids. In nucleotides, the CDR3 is TGCGCCAGCAGCCCTTCAGGGGGCTCGAACACTGAAGCTTTCTTT. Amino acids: CASSPSGGSNTEAFF.